These T cell receptor beta chains were read from a single sample in a study of blood T cell repertoires in COVID-19. The data were produced by immunoSEQ multiplex PCR, yet TCRdb's version contains in-frame clones alone and is incomplete. Among about 120,000 clones listed, 75% to 95% were seen once. The sequenced sample consisted of peripheral blood. Every receptor here comes from a human donor with active COVID-19. The donor label of this sample is uncertain. Each CDR3 is given with its conserved first and last residue. Each record gives: CDR3 DNA, CDR3 protein, clone size, V gene, D gene, J gene, CDR3 length. D genes are given only for firm matches. Clone sizes are given selectively: once, few, many, or a class where the clone is expanded.

TGCAGCGGACAGTGGGCTGCTGAAGCTTTCTTT	CSGQWAAEAFF	.	TRBV20-1	.	TRBJ1-1	11
TGTGCCATCAGAGGACGGCGGGATATGAACACTGAAGCTTTCTTT	CAIRGRRDMNTEAFF	.	TRBV10-3	.	TRBJ1-1	15
TGCGCCAGCAGCCCGCGAGATTCAACTAATGAAAAACTGTTTTTT	CASSPRDSTNEKLFF	once	TRBV5-1	.	TRBJ1-4	15
TGTGCCAGCAGTAGGACAGCCGACTATGGCTACACCTTC	CASSRTADYGYTF	once	TRBV6-5	.	TRBJ1-2	13
TGCGCCAGCAGCTCGGGACTAGCGGGGGCCGCGAACACCGGGGAGCTGTTTTTT	CASSSGLAGAANTGELFF	.	TRBV5-1	TRBD2	TRBJ2-2	18
TGTGCCAGTAGTAGCCCAACTCTGGGCAATCAGCCCCAGCATTTT	CASSSPTLGNQPQHF	.	TRBV19	.	TRBJ1-5	15
TGCGCCAGCAGCTTGGGTAGCGGGGGTGCGAACACCGGGGAGCTGTTTTTT	CASSLGSGGANTGELFF	.	TRBV5-1	TRBD2	TRBJ2-2	17
TGCGCCAGCAGCCACCCAGGGACAGGCGGTTTCTATGGCTACACCTTC	CASSHPGTGGFYGYTF	once	TRBV4-1	TRBD1	TRBJ1-2	16
TGCGCCAGCAGTCAATCTCCCGGGACAGGCTCCTACGAGCAGTACTTC	CASSQSPGTGSYEQYF	.	TRBV23-1	TRBD1	TRBJ2-7	16
TGTGCCAGCAGCTTAGGGGGCACTGGAAACACCATATATTTT	CASSLGGTGNTIYF	.	TRBV11-3	.	TRBJ1-3	14
TGTGCCAGCAGCTTGGGCGGGAGGGGATACACAGATACGCAGTATTTT	CASSLGGRGYTDTQYF	.	TRBV7-2	TRBD2	TRBJ2-3	16
TGTGCCACGACCAAGGACAGGGGCAATCAGCCCCAGCATTTT	CATTKDRGNQPQHF	.	TRBV19	TRBD1	TRBJ1-5	14
TGCGCCAGCAGCTTGGGGGACAGGGGGACCTATGGCTACACCTTC	CASSLGDRGTYGYTF	.	TRBV5-1	TRBD1	TRBJ1-2	15
TGCGCCAGCAGCTTACGTCCGCAGGTAAACACTGAAGCTTTCTTT	CASSLRPQVNTEAFF	.	TRBV5-1	.	TRBJ1-1	15
TGTGCCAGCAGCCCACCGGGACAGGAAAAACTGTTTTTT	CASSPPGQEKLFF	.	TRBV7-2	TRBD1	TRBJ1-4	13
TGTGCCAGCAGTTACCAAGGGACAGGCTCTGGAAACACCATATATTTT	CASSYQGTGSGNTIYF	.	TRBV6-5	TRBD1	TRBJ1-3	16
TGTGCCTGGAGTGCGGGCGTGTCGAGGGTTGGCTACACCTTC	CAWSAGVSRVGYTF	.	TRBV30	.	TRBJ1-2	14
TGTGCCAGCACCGAGGGAGGGTACGGTGGAAACACCATATATTTT	CASTEGGYGGNTIYF	.	TRBV6-5	.	TRBJ1-3	15
TGTGCCAGCAGCTTAACGGGGGGGCCGAACACTGAAGCTTTCTTT	CASSLTGGPNTEAFF	.	TRBV7-2	.	TRBJ1-1	15
TGCGCCAGCAGCTTGATAGACGGGAAATACAATGAGCAGTTCTTC	CASSLIDGKYNEQFF	.	TRBV5-1	.	TRBJ2-1	15
TGTGCCAGCAGTTCGGGACAGGGGGGGACTTCACCCCTCCACTTT	CASSSGQGGTSPLHF	.	TRBV6-5	TRBD1	TRBJ1-6	15
TGTGCCAGTAGTATCTTTATCGGCACAGATACGCAGTATTTT	CASSIFIGTDTQYF	.	TRBV19	.	TRBJ2-3	14
TGCAGCGTCACAGGGTTCGCGAACACTGAAGCTTTCTTT	CSVTGFANTEAFF	many	TRBV29-1	.	TRBJ1-1	13
TGTGCCAGCAGCCCCGGACTAGCCGGCTCCTACGAGCAGTACTTC	CASSPGLAGSYEQYF	.	TRBV7-2	TRBD2	TRBJ2-7	15
TGTGCCAGCAGCCGTGACAGTTTTACTAGCGGGGGGGGCTCCTACAATGAGCAGTTCTTC	CASSRDSFTSGGGSYNEQFF	.	TRBV4-2	TRBD2	TRBJ2-1	20
TGCGCCAGCAGCTTGACAGGGGGCGCAGAGACCCAGTACTTC	CASSLTGGAETQYF	.	TRBV5-1	TRBD1	TRBJ2-5	14
TGTGCCAGCAGCCTAGGGACAGATGCCCCAAATTCACCCCTCCACTTT	CASSLGTDAPNSPLHF	.	TRBV14	TRBD1	TRBJ1-6	16
TGTGCCAGCAGCTCAGGGGGCCCCCCCTACAATGAGCAGTTCTTC	CASSSGGPPYNEQFF	.	TRBV7-2	TRBD1	TRBJ2-1	15
TGTGCCAGCAGTAGCCACCGGGACAGGGGCGACTACGAGCAGTACTTC	CASSSHRDRGDYEQYF	.	TRBV6-2/TRBV6-3	TRBD1	TRBJ2-7	16
TGTGCCAGCAGCTTAGGTCTGGGGGCGCTTTACGAGCAGTACTTC	CASSLGLGALYEQYF	.	TRBV7-2	.	TRBJ2-7	15
TGTGCCAGCAGCTTGTTATCAGGGATCGGTCAGCCCCAGCATTTT	CASSLLSGIGQPQHF	.	TRBV5-8	.	TRBJ1-5	15
TGTGCCAGCAGCCGGCCAGGGGCGATCCACGAGCAGTACTTC	CASSRPGAIHEQYF	.	TRBV5-6	.	TRBJ2-7	14
TGTGCCAGCAGCCTGCAGGGGGCTCTGGGGTCGACTAATGAAAAACTGTTTTTT	CASSLQGALGSTNEKLFF	.	TRBV7-2	TRBD1	TRBJ1-4	18
TGTGCCAGCAGTTACCCGGCAGGGACATCCTACGAGCAGTACTTC	CASSYPAGTSYEQYF	.	TRBV6-6	.	TRBJ2-7	15
TGCGCCAGCAGCCCGGGACATGGCTACGAGCAGTACTTC	CASSPGHGYEQYF	once	TRBV4-3	.	TRBJ2-7	13
TGTGCCAGCAGTGGCGGGACAGGTTACGGCAATCAGCCCCAGCATTTT	CASSGGTGYGNQPQHF	once	TRBV2	TRBD1	TRBJ1-5	16
TGTGCCACAGCCCTCAGCTTGTCACCGGGAACTAATGAAAAACTGTTTTTT	CATALSLSPGTNEKLFF	.	TRBV7-9	.	TRBJ1-4	17
TGCGCCAGCAGGTTACAGGGAGAAGCGGCCCAGTACTTC	CASRLQGEAAQYF	once	TRBV5-1	.	TRBJ2-5	13
TGCGCCAGCAGCCCCGATCTCGGCGGTGGAAACACCATATATTTT	CASSPDLGGGNTIYF	once	TRBV4-1	.	TRBJ1-3	15
TGTGCCAGCAGCCTTAGAGATGAAGCTTTCTTT	CASSLRDEAFF	.	TRBV28	.	TRBJ1-1	11
TGTGCCAGCAGCCGGACGTGGAGGGGTGAGCAGTTCTTC	CASSRTWRGEQFF	.	TRBV5-6	.	TRBJ2-1	13
TGTGCCAGCAAGGACTACGGGGACACTGAAGCTTTCTTT	CASKDYGDTEAFF	.	TRBV12-3/TRBV12-4	.	TRBJ1-1	13
TGTGCCAGCAGCCTGGGACAGGGGACGAACACTGAAGCTTTCTTT	CASSLGQGTNTEAFF	.	TRBV3-1/TRBV3-2	TRBD1	TRBJ1-1	15
TGTGCCAGCTCACTTAAAAGCGGGGGGCCGGGCGAGCAGTACTTC	CASSLKSGGPGEQYF	.	TRBV18	TRBD2	TRBJ2-7	15